What follows are 11 T cell receptor beta chains derived from one specimen sequenced in a study of read filtering for tumor transcriptome and immune sequencing. Molecular barcoded adaptors covering alpha/delta and beta/gamma chains were used on approximately 400 ng RNA. TCRdb reprocessed the reads via MiXCR and lists one record per CDR3 protein. The data show roughly 82,000 distinct CDR3 sequences, with approximately 13% seen just once and 14% to 15% held by the top ten. Sequenced sample: a population of CD138-negative cells sorted from bone marrow. The receptor set was obtained from a donor older than 35 with multiple myeloma.

The table lists this clonotype with many counts. The J gene is TRBJ1-5, the V gene TRBV5-1, with D possibly being TRBD1 (6 bases). This CDR3 has 13 residues. Germline values: CDR1 SGHRS, CDR2 YFSETQ. V gave up 1 base and J gave up 7 bases, with 9 bases separating them. CDR3 in DNA: TGCGCCAGCAGCTTGACAGGGCTACAGCCCCAGCATTTT. This translates into CASSLTGLQPQHF.

This sequence joins TRBV2 and TRBJ1-2; D unclear. Germline V gene data show CDR1 as SNHLY and CDR2 as FYNNEI. This CDR3 has 13 amino acids. Trimming removed 2 bases from V and 4 bases from J, with 8 bases in between. As DNA, the CDR3 is TGTGCCAGCAGTGAATGGGCAGCCTATGGCTACACCTTC. It encodes CASSEWAAYGYTF.

Ten or more counts support this clonotype. This sequence joins TRBV20-1 and TRBJ2-7; D is perhaps TRBD1 (5 bases). Germline V gives CDR1 DFQATT, CDR2 SNEGSKA (reference sequence). The CDR3 length is 13 residues. Between the trimmed V and J ends, which lost 2 bases and 2 bases, there was a span of 10 bases. The CDR3 here is CSARQGLTYEQYF. The CDR3 DNA is TGCAGTGCTAGACAGGGTTTAACCTACGAGCAGTACTTC.

This clonotype was picked up many times. The rearrangement uses TRBV14 and TRBJ2-1; 7 bases align to TRBD1. V lost 5 bases and J lost 10; bases outside the gene matches: 8. This CDR3 is 13 amino acids long. Germline V gene data show CDR1 as SGHDN and CDR2 as FVKESK. For the CDR3, the DNA is TGTGCCAGCAGCAGGGACAGAGGGCAGGAGCAGTTCTTC. As protein: CASSRDRGQEQFF.

This clonotype was counted many times. Written as DNA, the CDR3 is TGTGCCAGCAGGCTTGACAGGGCAAATGAAAAACTGTTTTTT. It encodes CASRLDRANEKLFF. The rearrangement uses TRBV28 and TRBJ1-4, with TRBD1 identical over 7 bases. Germline V CDR1 and CDR2: MDHEN, SYDVKM. Germline trimming cut 6 bases from V and 5 bases from J; bases unmatched to any gene: 6. This CDR3 comprises 14 residues. The full variable domain, rest sourced from reference TRBV28 and TRBJ1-4, is DVKVTQSSRYLVKRTGEKVFLECVQDMDHENMFWYRQDPGLGLRLIYFSYDVKMKEKGDIPEGYSVSREKKERFSLILESASTNQTSMYLCASRLDRANEKLFFGSGTQLSVL.

This clonotype was found many times. The rearrangement joins TRBV30 to TRBJ2-1; 9 bases align to TRBD2. Germline trimming cut 2 bases from V and 6 bases from J; bases unmatched to any gene: 5. This CDR3 contains 14 residues. CDR1 is GTSNPN and CDR2 is SVGIG in the germline V gene (reference sequence). The CDR3 DNA reads as TGTGCCTGGAGTCGTAGCGGGAGCGGCAATGAGCAGTTCTTC. Amino acid sequence: CAWSRSGSGNEQFF.

As concerns this clonotype: This probably arose from a read error, given a far larger clone one base away. The missing conserved phenylalanine or tryptophan at the end of this CDR3 makes a read error likely. V usage is TRBV20-1 and J usage is TRBJ2-5; 16 nucleotides agree with TRBD2. The last part of the DNA fits TRBJ2-7 better; the J call may be wrong. CDR1 is DFQATT, CDR2 SNEGSKA, per germline (reference sequence). The CDR3 contains 18 residues. The DNA for the CDR3 is TGCAGTGCTAGACCCTCCGGGACTAGCGGGAGGGGATCCTACGAGCAGTACCTC. Amino acids: CSARPSGTSGRGSYEQYL.

To note about this clonotype: This could be a read error, since a much larger clone is one nucleotide away. V and J are TRBV5-1 and TRBJ2-5; 7 bases match TRBD1. The J segment lost 4 bases and the V segment lost 7 bases, leaving 7 bases of the junction unmatched. The germline V gene encodes CDR1 SGHRS and CDR2 YFSETQ. This CDR3 region has 13 residues. The CDR3 spells CASFRDSRETQYF. The CDR3 DNA reads TGCGCCAGCTTCCGGGACAGCCGAGAGACCCAGTACTTC. Combining the CDR3 with reference TRBV5-1 and TRBJ2-5 gives the whole variable domain KAGVTQTPRYLIKTRGQQVTLSCSPISGHRSVSWYQQTPGQGLQFLFEYFSETQRNKGNFPGRFSGRQFSNSRSEMNVSTLELGDSALYLCASFRDSRETQYFGPGTRLLVL.

This clonotype was observed many times. V gene TRBV2 combines with J gene TRBJ2-5; possible D gene TRBD1, 6 bases. This CDR3 contains 12 residues. The V gene lost 7 bases and the J gene lost 5 bases, with 11 bases spanning the gap. CDR1 is SNHLY and CDR2 is FYNNEI in the germline V gene. In DNA form, the CDR3 reads TGTGCCAGCAACAGGGATTGGGAGACCCAGTACTTC. This codes for CASNRDWETQYF.

This clonotype was observed many times. The V and J genes are TRBV3-1 and TRBJ1-1; D remains ambiguous. Germline values: CDR1 LGHDT, CDR2 YNNKEL (reference sequence). This CDR3 region has 13 residues. The V and J ends lost 0 bases and 1 base respectively, with 3 bases between them. CDR3 in DNA: TGTGCCAGCAGCCAAGATTGGAACACTGAAGCTTTCTTT. This translates into CASSQDWNTEAFF.

This clonotype occurred many times. The chain has TRBV6-5 and TRBJ2-6; D is unclear. Germline V gives CDR1 MNHEY, CDR2 SVGAGI. This CDR3 region has 20 residues. The V and J ends lost 2 bases and 0 bases respectively, with 20 bases between them. CDR3 nucleotide sequence: TGTGCCAGCAGTTACCGGCCTCGCGAGACGCTATACTCTGGGGCCAACGTCCTGACTTTC. Residues: CASSYRPRETLYSGANVLTF.